The text below deals with one T cell receptor (beta chain). Clones were read by immunoSEQ multiplex PCR, and TCRdb kept only the in-frame ones, dropping some. The sample has 400,000 to 450,000 clones; around 90% are singletons. This sample was included in a study of control samples from healthy donors and cancer patients. Germline CDR1 reads SGDLS; CDR2 reads YYNGEE. V lost 3 bases, J lost 1 base, and 10 bases lay in between. The CDR3 loop spans 14 amino acids. Sequences were obtained from PBMCs. The rearrangement uses TRBV9 and TRBJ2-5; D gene uncertain. The TCR was taken from a man aged 35 to 55 with head and neck cancer. CDR3 in amino acids: CASSDMASQETQYF. The CDR3 DNA reads as TGTGCCAGCAGCGACATGGCTAGCCAAGAGACCCAGTACTTC.